The sequence of this TCR beta chain was determined in a study of neurological immune-mediated disorders. Germline V CDR1 and CDR2: MNHEY, SMNVEV (reference sequence). This CDR3 has 15 amino acids. With 5 bases clipped from V and 6 bases from J, the junction kept 6 bases outside the gene matches. This clonotype showed up many times. Each CDR3 protein gets one entry after TCRdb re-called the 5' RACE reads with MiXCR. The table has 50,000 to 60,000 distinct CDR3 sequences, 3% to 4.5% seen once. The specimen was CD4+ T cells from blood. The clonotype was recovered from a woman aged 40 to 50 with multiple sclerosis. The rearrangement links TRBV27 to TRBJ1-6, with TRBD1 identical over 8 bases. The DNA of the CDR3 is TGTGCCAGCAGTAGGCGCGGACAGGGTAATTCACCCCTCCACTTT. Encoded protein: CASSRRGQGNSPLHF.